The 10 T cell receptor beta chains presented below share a single source sample, sequenced in a study of shared clonotypes between healthy human individuals (dated by TCRdb to 2018 to 2020). Libraries were built with the immunoSEQ multiplex PCR assay. Held by TCRdb, this immuneACCESS table contains in-frame sequences only and omits some clones. Under half of the omission traces to an unresolved V gene where checked; the cause of the rest is unknown. The sample profile shows more than 850,000 clones; around 78% of them were found once. The ten largest clones capture roughly 0.56% of the sample. Input material: memory CD4+ T cells from PBMCs. The sample's cell subset or site label is to be understood as: CD45RA-negative fraction. All receptors come from a man between 18 and 35 years old in good health. Some clones in this sample may be carry-over from other donors' samples.

CDR3 loop: CASSKAGLAAYNEQFF. CDR3 DNA sequence: TGTGCCAGCAGCAAGGCGGGACTAGCGGCCTACAATGAGCAGTTCTTC. The V call is TRBV7-6, the J call TRBJ2-1, with 11 bases matching TRBD2. The trim removed 5 bases at V and 2 bases at J, leaving 5 bases unmatched. The CDR3 length is 16 residues. CDR1 is SGHVS, CDR2 FNYEAQ, per germline.

This rearrangement joins TRBV5-4 to TRBJ2-1; 8 nucleotides agree with TRBD2. The germline gives CDR1 SGHNT, CDR2 YYREEE (reference sequence). The CDR3 totals 16 residues. V was pared by 4 bases and J by 3 bases, with 9 bases of the junction left unmatched. The CDR3 DNA follows: TGTGCCAGCAGCCCGGGTGGTAGCGGGAACTACAATGAGCAGTTCTTC. Translating gives CASSPGGSGNYNEQFF.

V gene TRBV7-6 combines with J gene TRBJ2-1; D is perhaps TRBD2 (7 bases). This CDR3 comprises 15 residues. CDR1 and CDR2 from the germline V gene are SGHVS and FNYEAQ. The ends were cut back, 3 bases at V and 5 bases at J, with 14 bases in the middle. DNA of the CDR3: TGTGCCAGCAGCTTCAACCCGGGGGGCCACAATGAGCAGTTCTTC. Protein sequence: CASSFNPGGHNEQFF.

The genes are TRBV6-1 and TRBJ2-1; D gene uncertain. The CDR3 is made up of 14 amino acids. Trimming pared 7 bases from V and 5 bases from J, leaving 15 bases between. Germline loops: CDR1 MNHNS, CDR2 SASEGT. CDR3 sequence: CASNQPVTNNEQFF. CDR3 in DNA: TGTGCCAGCAACCAGCCGGTAACTAACAATGAGCAGTTCTTC.

Of note for this clone: Additional DNA sequences in this sample encode the identical CDR3. This sequence joins TRBV5-1 and TRBJ1-1, with unresolved D. Trimming cost V 0 bases and J 1 base, with 7 bases left between them. The V gene's germline CDR1 is SGHRS and CDR2 YFSETQ. The CDR3 is 14 amino acids. DNA for the CDR3: TGCGCCAGCAGCTTGGGTGCTGGGAACACTGAAGCTTTCTTT. Translated: CASSLGAGNTEAFF.

The chain is built from TRBV28 and TRBJ1-4; 7 nucleotides align to TRBD1. There are 15 residues in the CDR3. The germline V gene encodes CDR1 MDHEN and CDR2 SYDVKM. J lost 3 bases, V lost 5 bases, and 6 bases had no gene match. The CDR3 nucleotides read TGTGCCAGCAGTCCAGGGGGAACCCCTAATGAAAAACTGTTTTTT. It yields the protein CASSPGGTPNEKLFF.

The chain is built from TRBV5-4 and TRBJ2-1; 13 bases align to TRBD2. Germline assignment: CDR1 SGHNT and CDR2 YYREEE (reference sequence). The CDR3 has 15 residues. V was clipped by 4 bases and J by 9 bases; unmatched bases: 7. The CDR3 nucleotides read TGTGCCAGCAGCACCCAGACTAGCGGGGGGTCTGAGCAGTTCTTC. This translates into CASSTQTSGGSEQFF.

This clone was seen more than once but under ten times. The rearrangement uses TRBV5-6 and TRBJ2-3, with TRBD1 as a possible D gene (5 bases). This CDR3 has 15 residues. Between the trimmed V and J ends, which lost 2 bases and 5 bases, there was a span of 15 bases. CDR1 and CDR2 from the germline V gene are SGHDT and YYEEEE. The CDR3 here is CASSLGPPTGDTQYF. DNA of the CDR3: TGTGCCAGCAGCTTAGGGCCCCCAACAGGAGATACGCAGTATTTT.

This chain uses TRBV18 with TRBJ2-1, with 8 nucleotides matching TRBD2. V lost 1 base to trimming and J lost 8 bases; unmatched junction nucleotides: 10. This CDR3 is 16 amino acids long. Germline V gives CDR1 KGHSH, CDR2 LQKENI. The CDR3 DNA reads as TGTGCCAGCTCACCACTGCGCGGGAGGCTTGTCGATGAGCAGTTCTTC. Amino acids: CASSPLRGRLVDEQFF.

The V and J genes are TRBV28 and TRBJ1-1; D gene uncertain. CDR1 MDHEN and CDR2 SYDVKM come from the germline V gene. Trimming took 2 bases from V and 2 from J, leaving 12 bases between them. The CDR3 has 15 amino acids. The CDR3 is CASSLTPGLNTEAFF. CDR3 bases: TGTGCCAGCAGTTTAACACCCGGGCTCAACACTGAAGCTTTCTTT. Combining the CDR3 with reference TRBV28 and TRBJ1-1 gives the whole variable domain DVKVTQSSRYLVKRTGEKVFLECVQDMDHENMFWYRQDPGLGLRLIYFSYDVKMKEKGDIPEGYSVSREKKERFSLILESASTNQTSMYLCASSLTPGLNTEAFFGQGTRLTVV.